This T cell receptor (beta chain) was identified during a study of T cell responses to AZD1222 COVID-19 vaccine. Study observations and caveats: Just a handful of AZD1222 recipients were seropositive at baseline.

The CDR3 loop spans 14 amino acids. V was clipped by 6 bases and J by 4 bases, with 13 bases between them. The V gene's germline CDR1 is MNHEY and CDR2 SMNVEV (reference sequence). Sequenced by immunoSEQ multiplex PCR; TCRdb stores in-frame clones only, minus some. The table includes more than 95,000 clones, roughly 89% detected once. Worth noting for this clone: Its antigen is unknown.

Sample: peripheral blood, taken 28 days after the second AZD1222 dose. This clonotype was obtained from an adult who received the AZD1222 COVID-19 vaccine. The chain has TRBV27 and TRBJ2-1, with a possible D match to TRBD2 (5 bases). The CDR3 bases are TGTGCCAGCAGCCCAGGACTTCATTACAATGAGCAGTTCTTC. Its protein product is CASSPGLHYNEQFF.